The clone carrying this T cell receptor (beta chain) showed up many times. Its specificity is not known. The entry originates in a study of T cells after yellow fever vaccination. Study-wide context: Researchers used SMART-Seq v4 Ultra Low Input to prepare fractions that had low cell numbers.

For TCR, cDNA came from 5'RACE template switching, which added a universal primer site and UMIs. Each CDR3 protein is one row after TCRdb ran MiXCR on the 5' RACE reads. The table lists about 170,000 distinct CDR3 sequences, roughly 6.2% of them singletons. Whole-study findings and limits: Most primary-vaccination clones reappeared after the booster (just under 98% CD4, around 88% CD8). High-abundance clonotypes from the bulk population could contaminate FACS-sorted repertoires.

The CDR3 consists of 15 residues. The V end was cut by 0 bases, the J end by 3 bases, with 11 bases between. Germline CDR1 and CDR2: LGHNA and YSLEER. The TCR originated in a man aged 18 to 35 who received the YFV17D yellow fever vaccine. This specimen was CD4+ T cells sorted from PBMCs, taken on the day of the first yellow fever vaccination. The rearrangement links TRBV4-3 to TRBJ1-1; D perhaps matches TRBD1 (5 bases). The DNA of the CDR3 is TGCGCCAGCAGCCAAGAGGGATGGGGGGACACTGAAGCTTTCTTT. Translation gives CASSQEGWGDTEAFF.